This T cell receptor (beta chain) stems from a study of chemoradiotherapy in HPV16-positive cancers. Study-level information: Functional T-cell assays on a couple of HPV16-positive patients' cells defined candidate HPV-specific clones and common TCR motifs.

Sequenced by immunoSEQ multiplex PCR; TCRdb stores in-frame clones only, minus some. The top ten clones hold around 1.5% of a sample with around 12,000 clones, approximately 75% of them seen once. Whole-study results and caveats: Candidate HPV-specific clones and E7-related TCR motifs grew in tumor during treatment.

V gave up 3 bases and J gave up 4 bases; unmatched junction bases: 3. CDR1 and CDR2 from the germline V gene are SNHLY and FYNNEI. The CDR3 contains 15 residues. As concerns this clone: Its antigen is not known.

The chain has TRBV2 and TRBJ1-6; 7 nucleotides align to TRBD1. Sampling was done from a patient who underwent chemoradiotherapy. The sequence was obtained from a human donor with HPV-associated anogenital cancer. The CDR3 region is CASSEGGQYNSPLHF. CDR3 DNA: TGTGCCAGCAGTGAGGGGGGACAGTATAATTCACCCCTCCACTTT.